The next 32 T cell receptor beta chains were all read from a single sample in a study of T cell changes during pregnancy in multiple sclerosis (dated by TCRdb to 2018 to 2020). Receptor amplification or capture employed the immunoSEQ multiplex PCR assay. Not all clones reach the TCRdb copy of this immuneACCESS table, which keeps in-frame sequences only. Checked studies attribute under half of the gap to unresolved V genes and leave the rest unexplained. The sample has roughly 100,000 clones on record, 92% of them singletons. About 0.89% of the sample lies in the top ten. Sequenced here: peripheral blood, sampled after pregnancy. The receptors here all came from a female donor with multiple sclerosis, enrolled in a pregnancy study.

This rearrangement joins TRBV15 to TRBJ2-1, with 7 bases identical to TRBD2. This CDR3 has 16 amino acids. V was clipped by 1 base and J by 5 bases; unmatched bases: 8. From germline, CDR1 is LNHNV and CDR2 YYDKDF (reference sequence). The CDR3 sequence is CATSRARGRAHNEQFF. The CDR3 nucleotides are TGTGCCACCAGCAGAGCGCGAGGGAGGGCCCACAATGAGCAGTTCTTC.

This clone occurred once. This chain uses TRBV7-3 with TRBJ2-1; 8 bases are a match to TRBD2. The CDR3 spans 14 residues. The ends lost 4 bases at V and 9 bases at J; junction bases unmatched: 8. Looked up from germline, CDR1 is SGHTA and CDR2 is FQGTGA. The CDR3 region is CASSSYGGAPEQFF. The CDR3 DNA sequence: TGTGCCAGCAGCTCCTACGGGGGGGCTCCTGAGCAGTTCTTC.

The genes are TRBV5-1 and TRBJ2-7; perhaps TRBD2 as D (6 bases). This CDR3 contains 15 residues. Germline assignment: CDR1 SGHRS and CDR2 YFSETQ. V lost 0 bases and J lost 3, with 13 bases in between. The CDR3 sequence is CASSLGGGNSYEQYF. The CDR3 region has the DNA TGCGCCAGCAGCTTGGGTGGAGGGAATAGCTACGAGCAGTACTTC.

This clone came up once. The chain joins TRBV27 to TRBJ2-1; 10 bases map to TRBD1. J was trimmed by 4 bases and V by 3 bases; bases with no gene match: 18. The germline V gene encodes CDR1 MNHEY and CDR2 SMNVEV (reference sequence). This CDR3 is built from 20 residues. CDR3: CASSLKSRQGASFYYNEQFF. CDR3 bases: TGTGCCAGCAGTTTGAAGTCCCGACAGGGGGCGAGTTTTTATTACAATGAGCAGTTCTTC.

Comments on this clone: One junction end disagrees with the germline gene, perhaps due to a read error. The chain carries TRBV7-2 and TRBJ2-5; 11 bases map to TRBD2. The CDR3 has 15 residues. Germline values: CDR1 SGHTA, CDR2 FQGNSA. The CDR3 protein is CASSTGTSGTEIQYF. Written as DNA, the CDR3 is TGTGCCAGCAGCACTGGGACTAGCGGAACGGAGATCCAGTACTTC.

V usage is TRBV25-1 and J usage is TRBJ2-5; TRBD1 agrees at 8 bases. The CDR3 consists of 15 residues. V lost 5 bases and J lost 4; bases outside the gene matches: 9. The V gene's germline CDR1 is MGHDK and CDR2 SYGVNS. CDR3 amino acids: CASSIVSQGAETQYF. The CDR3 DNA sequence: TGTGCCAGCAGTATTGTATCCCAGGGGGCAGAGACCCAGTACTTC.

The sample holds one count of this clone. The chain combines TRBV10-3 with TRBJ2-2, with D possibly matching TRBD1 (6 bases). The germline V and J ends were trimmed by 1 base and 5 bases, with 14 bases remaining between them. This CDR3 is built from 16 residues. The germline V gene encodes CDR1 ENHRY and CDR2 SYGVKD. The CDR3 region has the DNA TGTGCCATCAGTGAGTTAGGGACACTCCTGACCGGGGAGCTGTTTTTT. Translated: CAISELGTLLTGELFF.

CDR3 sequence: CATSAGPRMNTEAFF. The CDR3 nucleotides read TGTGCCACCTCCGCAGGTCCTCGCATGAACACTGAAGCTTTCTTT. V gene TRBV19 combines with J gene TRBJ1-1; D is undetermined. Trimming removed 10 bases from V and 0 bases from J, with 18 bases in between. CDR3 length: 15 residues. CDR1 and CDR2 from the germline V gene are LNHDA and SQIVND (reference sequence).

The table lists this clone with a count of one. The chain employs TRBV18 and TRBJ2-3; D gene ambiguous. The CDR3 is 11 amino acids. Germline V lookup: CDR1 KGHSH, CDR2 LQKENI. V was cut by 3 bases and J by 6 bases, with 4 bases left in between. This CDR3 reads CASSPSDTQYF. The CDR3 nucleotides are TGTGCCAGCTCACCCTCGGATACGCAGTATTTT.

The V call is TRBV27, the J call TRBJ2-7, with D uncertain. V shed 4 bases and J shed 8 bases, with 9 bases lying between them. The length of the CDR3 is 11 residues. Germline-derived CDR1 and CDR2 are MNHEY and SMNVEV (reference sequence). The CDR3 DNA reads TGTGCCAGCAGTTCTGCAGGAAAGCAGTACTTC. Translated, it gives CASSSAGKQYF.

V and J are TRBV7-2 and TRBJ1-6, with D unclear. CDR1 is SGHTA and CDR2 is FQGNSA in the germline V gene. V was clipped by 1 base and J by 6 bases, with 10 bases between them. This CDR3 contains 15 residues. CDR3 amino acids: CASSLDSSSNSPLHF. As DNA, the CDR3 is TGTGCCAGCAGCTTAGACAGCAGCTCTAATTCACCCCTCCACTTT.

V and J are TRBV28 and TRBJ1-4, with 12 positions matching TRBD1. The junction had 11 bases not matched to a gene; V was cut back by 4 bases and J by 8 bases. CDR1 is MDHEN, CDR2 SYDVKM, per germline. The CDR3 contains 17 residues. The CDR3 DNA reads TGTGCCAGCAGTTCCTCGGGACAGGGGGCTAGGTCGGAAAAACTGTTTTTT. Its protein product is CASSSSGQGARSEKLFF.

This clone was seen more than once but under ten times. The genes are TRBV29-1 and TRBJ1-1; D not certain. The V end was cut by 4 bases, the J end by 6 bases, with 6 bases between. The CDR3 is made up of 10 amino acids. From germline, CDR1 is SQVTM and CDR2 ANQGSEA. The CDR3 DNA is TGCAGCGTTGGTCTATCTGAAGCTTTCTTT. Amino acid sequence: CSVGLSEAFF.

This clone appeared once. V gene TRBV5-4 combines with J gene TRBJ1-6; the match to TRBD1 covers 7 bases. Germline assignment: CDR1 SGHNT and CDR2 YYREEE (reference sequence). This CDR3 region has 15 residues. Trimming took 4 bases from V and 8 from J; bases not matched to a gene: 9. The CDR3 DNA follows: TGTGCCAGCAGCCCGTCCGGGACAGCCTATTCACCCCTCCACTTT. Encoded protein: CASSPSGTAYSPLHF.

J is TRBJ2-5 and V is TRBV5-1, with TRBD2 identical over 11 bases. Germline V gene data show CDR1 as SGHRS and CDR2 as YFSETQ. The CDR3 is 16 amino acids. With V trimmed by 1 base and J by 5 bases, 7 bases remained unmatched. The DNA of the CDR3 is TGCGCCAGCAGCTTGTTAGCGGGGGGGCCTTTCGAGACCCAGTACTTC. Translating it yields CASSLLAGGPFETQYF.

The rearrangement joins TRBV7-9 to TRBJ2-5; D is unresolved. The germline CDR1 and CDR2 sequences are SEHNR and FQNEAQ (reference sequence). V lost 4 bases to trimming and J lost 5 bases, with 5 bases between them. This CDR3 is built from 11 residues. CDR3 loop: CASSSGETQYF. The CDR3 nucleotides are TGTGCCAGCAGCTCCGGGGAGACCCAGTACTTC.

This clone was observed a single time. The genes are TRBV5-1 and TRBJ2-7; TRBD2 is a possible D gene (5 bases). This CDR3 contains 13 residues. V lost 5 bases and J 7 bases, leaving 16 bases between the germline ends. Looked up from germline, CDR1 is SGHRS and CDR2 is YFSETQ. The CDR3 nucleotides are TGCGCCAGCAGTTTCTCGACGGGCGGGGAGCAGTACTTC. Residues: CASSFSTGGEQYF.

V usage is TRBV7-2 and J usage is TRBJ2-7; TRBD2 aligns across 10 bases. The CDR3 has 17 amino acids. The trim removed 1 base at V and 6 bases at J, leaving 12 bases unmatched. The V gene's germline CDR1 is SGHTA and CDR2 FQGNSA. The CDR3 DNA is TGTGCCAGCAGCTTAGGGAGGGCAGGTAGACTAGCGGGCGAGCAGTACTTC. This codes for CASSLGRAGRLAGEQYF. Full variable domain (rest looked up from reference TRBV7-2 and TRBJ2-7): GAGVSQSPSNKVTEKGKDVELRCDPISGHTALYWYRQSLGQGLEFLIYFQGNSAPDKSGLPSDRFSAERTGGSVSTLTIQRTQQEDSAVYLCASSLGRAGRLAGEQYFGPGTRLTVT.

The chain has TRBV6-5 and TRBJ2-3; D gene uncertain. Germline-derived CDR1 and CDR2 are MNHEY and SVGAGI. The CDR3 loop spans 16 amino acids. V shed 0 bases and J shed 0 bases, with 10 bases lying between them. The CDR3 region is CASSYSGILSTDTQYF. CDR3 nucleotide sequence: TGTGCCAGCAGTTACTCGGGCATCTTGAGCACAGATACGCAGTATTTT.

V and J are TRBV7-2 and TRBJ2-7; D is undetermined. This CDR3 is built from 15 residues. The ends were cut back, 3 bases at V and 2 bases at J, with 14 bases in the middle. The germline V gene has CDR1 SGHTA and CDR2 FQGNSA. CDR3 protein: CASSLGSIGTYEQYF. In DNA, the CDR3 is TGTGCCAGCAGCTTGGGCAGTATAGGAACCTACGAGCAGTACTTC.

The rearrangement joins TRBV30 to TRBJ2-7, with 13 bases matching TRBD2. The CDR3 extends over 17 amino acids. In germline, CDR1 is GTSNPN, CDR2 SVGIG (reference sequence). V shed 0 bases and J 4 bases; nucleotides not matched to a gene: 9. CDR3 sequence: CAWSVIVLAGGPYEQYF. The CDR3 DNA is TGTGCCTGGAGTGTAATCGTACTAGCGGGAGGGCCTTACGAGCAGTACTTC.

The CDR3 spells CASSGGRTDTQYF. The CDR3 DNA follows: TGCGCCAGCAGTGGGGGCCGCACAGATACGCAGTATTTT. This chain joins TRBV10-2 and TRBJ2-3; D is possibly TRBD1 (5 bases). Per germline, CDR1 WSHSY and CDR2 SAAADI. V gave up 4 bases and J gave up 1 base, with 6 bases separating them. The CDR3 is 13 amino acids.

This rearrangement joins TRBV5-1 to TRBJ1-2, with 7 bases that match TRBD1. Trimming cost V 4 bases and J 0 bases; bases outside gene matches: 9. Per germline, CDR1 SGHRS and CDR2 YFSETQ. The CDR3 runs 16 residues. The CDR3 region is CASSMEGAGTNYGYTF. The CDR3 nucleotides read TGCGCCAGCAGCATGGAGGGGGCTGGAACTAACTATGGCTACACCTTC.

V and J are TRBV6-5 and TRBJ2-7, with a possible D match to TRBD1 (5 bases). Germline V gene lookup returns CDR1 MNHEY and CDR2 SVGAGI. Trimming removed 6 bases from V and 5 bases from J, with 11 bases in between. This CDR3 region has 12 residues. The CDR3 DNA is TGTGCCAGCAGCCAGACAGATAACGAGCAGTACTTC. Encoded protein: CASSQTDNEQYF.

The CDR3 DNA follows: TGTGCCAGCAGCTTATTAGCGGGCTCCTACAATGAGCAGTTCTTC. This codes for CASSLLAGSYNEQFF. The chain combines TRBV7-3 with TRBJ2-1; 7 bases are a match to TRBD2. Trimming at V came to 2 bases and at J to 0 bases, leaving 1 base not matched to a gene. The CDR3 loop spans 15 amino acids. Germline CDR1 SGHTA, CDR2 FQGTGA.

The chain has TRBV6-5 and TRBJ2-3; 8 bases are shared with TRBD1. CDR1 and CDR2 (germline): MNHEY, SVGAGI. The length of the CDR3 is 15 residues. With 6 bases clipped from V and 6 bases from J, the junction kept 11 bases outside the gene matches. The CDR3 DNA is TGTGCCAGCAGAAGTCGACAGGGGCTGAGGGATACGCAGTATTTT. It codes for CASRSRQGLRDTQYF.

This sequence joins TRBV6-1 and TRBJ1-3; no clear D. Germline CDR1 reads MNHNS; CDR2 reads SASEGT. CDR3 length: 16 amino acids. Trimming stripped 2 bases from V and 0 bases from J, with 11 bases between. In nucleotides, the CDR3 is TGTGCCAGCAGTGAAAGCCCAGGTTTCTCTGGAAACACCATATATTTT. Translated, it gives CASSESPGFSGNTIYF.

V and J are TRBV9 and TRBJ2-4; D gene unclear. Trimming shortened V by 2 bases and J by 0 bases, and 6 bases separated the two germline ends. The CDR3 totals 14 residues. The germline V gene encodes CDR1 SGDLS and CDR2 YYNGEE. The CDR3 region is CASSVHPAKNIQYF. The CDR3 DNA sequence: TGTGCCAGCAGCGTCCATCCAGCCAAAAACATTCAGTACTTC. The entire variable domain, with the rest obtained from reference TRBV9 and TRBJ2-4, is as follows: DSGVTQTPKHLITATGQRVTLRCSPRSGDLSVYWYQQSLDQGLQFLIQYYNGEERAKGNILERFSAQQFPDLHSELNLSSLELGDSALYFCASSVHPAKNIQYFGAGTRLSVL.

As for this clone: A read error may account for a junction end that differs from germline. V usage is TRBV7-7 and J usage is TRBJ2-1, with no clear D. Germline values: CDR1 SSHAT, CDR2 FNYEAQ (reference sequence). This CDR3 spans 12 amino acids. CDR3 amino acids: CASRVSDNEQFF. The CDR3 coding sequence is TGTGCCAGCCGGGTCTCCGACAATGAGCAGTTCTTC.

The chain is built from TRBV7-6 and TRBJ2-1; 10 nucleotides line up with TRBD2. CDR3 length equals 17 residues. Unmatched junction bases numbered 8, after V lost 3 bases and J lost 3 bases. Germline V gene lookup returns CDR1 SGHVS and CDR2 FNYEAQ. CDR3 protein: CASSFQLAGSSYNEQFF. CDR3 in DNA: TGTGCCAGCAGCTTCCAACTAGCGGGGTCCAGCTACAATGAGCAGTTCTTC.

The chain recombines TRBV7-6 with TRBJ2-7; the match to TRBD1 covers 9 bases. The CDR3 is 16 residues long. In germline, CDR1 is SGHVS, CDR2 FNYEAQ. V was pared by 5 bases and J by 1 base, with 9 bases of the junction left unmatched. CDR3 region: CASSRHRQGGSYEQYF. CDR3 coding DNA: TGTGCCAGCAGCCGTCACAGACAGGGGGGTTCCTACGAGCAGTACTTC.

This clone was seen only once. This chain connects TRBV2 to TRBJ2-3; D gene ambiguous. CDR3 length equals 12 residues. The ends were cut back, 2 bases at V and 2 bases at J, with 2 bases in the middle. The germline gives CDR1 SNHLY, CDR2 FYNNEI. The DNA of the CDR3 is TGTGCCAGCAGTGAATACACAGATACGCAGTATTTT. Translated: CASSEYTDTQYF.